This TCR beta chain was obtained from a study of T-cell memory formation after mild COVID-19. This clonotype appeared a few times. TCRdb recomputed calls from the 5' RACE reads with MiXCR, one row per CDR3 protein. Of more than 110,000 distinct CDR3 sequences listed, about 23% are singletons. CDR3 length: 14 residues. V was pared by 3 bases and J by 2 bases, with 10 bases between. The clonotype was recovered from an adult woman who had mild COVID-19 (a few samples of this study predate the infection). Cell type and time point are not known. The J gene is TRBJ2-5, the V gene TRBV12-3 or TRBV12-4; maybe TRBD2 (5 bases). Sequencing was carried out using PBMCs or a T cell subset sorted from them (not recorded which). The CDR3 loop is CASSFAEGQETQYF. As DNA, the CDR3 is TGTGCCAGCAGTTTCGCAGAGGGACAAGAGACCCAGTACTTC.